The present T cell receptor beta chain was sequenced within a study of prognosis after radiotherapy for stage I lung cancer. Genomic DNA yielded TCR beta CDR3, amplified by two-round multiplex PCR. Primers (each specific to one TRBV or TRBJ gene) were used in first-round PCR. TCRdb reanalysed the multiplex PCR reads using MiXCR and keeps one entry per CDR3 protein. This sample has around 13,000 distinct CDR3 sequences, with about 51% found just once. Peripheral blood samples of roughly 6 milliliters were drawn at each of two time points. The CDR3 contains 13 residues. V lost 3 bases and J 10 bases, leaving 13 bases between the germline ends. CDR1 is DFQATT, CDR2 SNEGSKA, per germline (reference sequence).

Source: PBMCs, taken before or after stereotactic body radiation therapy (not recorded which). This clonotype was sampled from a donor over 45 with non-small cell lung cancer. The rearrangement uses TRBV20-1 and TRBJ1-6, with D maybe TRBD1 (5 bases). Here the CDR3 reads CSASTPGISPLHF. The CDR3 nucleotides read TGCAGTGCTAGTACGCCAGGGATATCACCCCTCCACTTT.